The sequence of this T cell receptor (beta chain) was determined in a study of blood T cell repertoires in COVID-19. Study background: Sources were T cells, B-cell-depleted T cells, or PBMCs; the material itself was cDNA or gDNA.

The assay was immunoSEQ multiplex PCR, and TCRdb's table has in-frame clones only and misses some. The data contain about 210,000 clones, 75% to 90% of them singletons. The V gene lost 5 bases and the J gene lost 2 bases, with 4 bases spanning the gap. CDR1 SGHDT and CDR2 YYEEEE come from the germline V gene. This CDR3 is 11 amino acids long. The chain employs TRBV5-6 and TRBJ1-1; D unresolved. Sequenced: PBMCs or T cells enriched from blood (not recorded which). The clonotype originates from a woman under 40 who had been exposed to COVID-19. The CDR3 nucleotides read TGTGCCAGCAGAAGCAACACTGAAGCTTTCTTT. This sequence encodes CASRSNTEAFF.